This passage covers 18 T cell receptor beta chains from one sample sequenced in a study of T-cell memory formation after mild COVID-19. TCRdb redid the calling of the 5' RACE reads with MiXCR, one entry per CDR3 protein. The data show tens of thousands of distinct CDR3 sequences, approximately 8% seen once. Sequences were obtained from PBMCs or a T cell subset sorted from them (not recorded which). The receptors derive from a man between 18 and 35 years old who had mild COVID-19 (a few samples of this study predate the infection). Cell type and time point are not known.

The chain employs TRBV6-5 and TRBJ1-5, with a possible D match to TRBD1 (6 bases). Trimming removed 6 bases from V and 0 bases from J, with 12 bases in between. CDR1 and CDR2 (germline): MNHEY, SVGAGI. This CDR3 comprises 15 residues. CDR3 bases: TGTGCCAGCAGGAAGGACAGTTATAGCAATCAGCCCCAGCATTTT. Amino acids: CASRKDSYSNQPQHF.

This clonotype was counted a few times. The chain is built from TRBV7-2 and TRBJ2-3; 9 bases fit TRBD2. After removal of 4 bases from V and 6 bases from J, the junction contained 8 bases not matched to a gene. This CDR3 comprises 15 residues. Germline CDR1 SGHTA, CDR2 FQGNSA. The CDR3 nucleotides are TGTGCCAGCAGCTCCGGGGTAGCGGGGGTGGATACGCAGTATTTT. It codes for CASSSGVAGVDTQYF. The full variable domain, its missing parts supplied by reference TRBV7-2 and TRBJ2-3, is GAGVSQSPSNKVTEKGKDVELRCDPISGHTALYWYRQSLGQGLEFLIYFQGNSAPDKSGLPSDRFSAERTGGSVSTLTIQRTQQEDSAVYLCASSSGVAGVDTQYFGPGTRLTVL.

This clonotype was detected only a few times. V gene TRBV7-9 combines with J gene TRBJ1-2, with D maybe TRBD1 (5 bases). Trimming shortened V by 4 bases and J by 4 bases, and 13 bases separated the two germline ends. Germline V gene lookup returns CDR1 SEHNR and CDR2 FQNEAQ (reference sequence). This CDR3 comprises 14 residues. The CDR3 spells CASSSDTPPYGYTF. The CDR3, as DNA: TGTGCCAGCAGCTCGGACACTCCACCCTATGGCTACACCTTC.

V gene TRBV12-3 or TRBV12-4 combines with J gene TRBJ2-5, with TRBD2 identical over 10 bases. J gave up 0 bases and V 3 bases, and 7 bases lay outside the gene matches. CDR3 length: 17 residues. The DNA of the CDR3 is TGTGCCAGCAGTTTTCCCCTAGCGGGGGCCTACCAAGAGACCCAGTACTTC. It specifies CASSFPLAGAYQETQYF.

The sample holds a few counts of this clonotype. The CDR3: CASSTITGQGLSSEAFF. The CDR3 DNA reads as TGTGCCAGCAGCACGATAACGGGACAGGGCTTGAGCAGTGAAGCTTTCTTT. V and J are TRBV6-1 and TRBJ1-1; 9 bases are shared with TRBD1. The CDR3 is 17 amino acids. Looked up from germline, CDR1 is MNHNS and CDR2 is SASEGT. V lost 6 bases, J lost 7 bases, and 18 bases stayed unmatched.

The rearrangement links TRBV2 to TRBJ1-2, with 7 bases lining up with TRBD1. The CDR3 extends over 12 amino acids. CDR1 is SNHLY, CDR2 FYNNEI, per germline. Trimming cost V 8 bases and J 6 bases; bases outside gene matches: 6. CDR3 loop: CASLTTGDGYTF. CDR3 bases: TGTGCCAGCCTTACTACAGGGGATGGCTACACCTTC.

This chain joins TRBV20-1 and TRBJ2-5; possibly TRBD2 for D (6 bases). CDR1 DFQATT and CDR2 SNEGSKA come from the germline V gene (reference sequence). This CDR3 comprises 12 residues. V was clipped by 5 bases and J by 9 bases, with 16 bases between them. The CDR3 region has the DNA TGCAGTGCTTCCGACGTAGGGGAGGCCCAGTACTTC. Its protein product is CSASDVGEAQYF.

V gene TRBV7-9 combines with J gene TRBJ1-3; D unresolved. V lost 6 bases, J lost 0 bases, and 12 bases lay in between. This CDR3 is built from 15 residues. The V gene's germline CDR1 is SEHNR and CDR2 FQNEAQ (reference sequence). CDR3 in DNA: TGTGCCAGCAGTTATCTACGCCTCTCTGGAAACACCATATATTTT. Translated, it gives CASSYLRLSGNTIYF.

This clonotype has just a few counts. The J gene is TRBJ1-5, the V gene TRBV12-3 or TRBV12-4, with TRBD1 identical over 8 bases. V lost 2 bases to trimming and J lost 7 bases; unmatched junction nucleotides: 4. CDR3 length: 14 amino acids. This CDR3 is CASSLQGTGQPQHF. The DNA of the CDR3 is TGTGCCAGCAGTTTACAGGGGACAGGCCAGCCCCAGCATTTT.

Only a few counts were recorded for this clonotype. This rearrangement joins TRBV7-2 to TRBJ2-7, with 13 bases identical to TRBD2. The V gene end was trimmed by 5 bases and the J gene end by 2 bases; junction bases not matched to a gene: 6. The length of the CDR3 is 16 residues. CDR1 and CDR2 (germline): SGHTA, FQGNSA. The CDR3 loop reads CASSQRGLAGAYEQYF. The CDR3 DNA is TGTGCCAGCAGCCAACGTGGACTAGCGGGGGCCTACGAGCAGTACTTC.

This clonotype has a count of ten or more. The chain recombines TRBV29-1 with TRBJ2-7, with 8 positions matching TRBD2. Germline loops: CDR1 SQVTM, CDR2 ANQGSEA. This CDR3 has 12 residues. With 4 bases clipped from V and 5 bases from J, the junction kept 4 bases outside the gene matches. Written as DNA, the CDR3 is TGCAGCGTTGCTCGGGAGGGAAACGAGCAGTACTTC. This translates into CSVAREGNEQYF.

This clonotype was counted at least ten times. The CDR3 nucleotides are TGCGCCAGCAGCCAAGAGTATAGCGTAACGCAGTATTTT. Protein product: CASSQEYSVTQYF. The chain carries TRBV4-3 and TRBJ2-3; TRBD2 might be the D (5 bases). V dropped 0 bases and J dropped 9 bases, with 10 bases sitting between them. CDR1 is LGHNA and CDR2 is YSLEER in the germline V gene. The CDR3 is made up of 13 amino acids.

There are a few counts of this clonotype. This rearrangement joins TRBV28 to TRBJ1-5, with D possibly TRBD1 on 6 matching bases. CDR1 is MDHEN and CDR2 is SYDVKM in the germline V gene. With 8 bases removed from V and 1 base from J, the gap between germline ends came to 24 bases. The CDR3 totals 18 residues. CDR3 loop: CASGPGFQGRGSNQPQHF. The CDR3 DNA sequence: TGTGCCAGCGGACCCGGCTTTCAGGGAAGGGGGAGCAATCAGCCCCAGCATTTT.

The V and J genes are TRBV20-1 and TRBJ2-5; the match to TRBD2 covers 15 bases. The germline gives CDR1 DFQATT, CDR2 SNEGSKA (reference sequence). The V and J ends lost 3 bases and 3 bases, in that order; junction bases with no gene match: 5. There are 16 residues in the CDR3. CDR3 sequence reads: CSASGTSGGLKETQYF. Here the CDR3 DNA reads TGCAGTGCTAGTGGGACTAGCGGGGGGCTCAAAGAGACCCAGTACTTC.

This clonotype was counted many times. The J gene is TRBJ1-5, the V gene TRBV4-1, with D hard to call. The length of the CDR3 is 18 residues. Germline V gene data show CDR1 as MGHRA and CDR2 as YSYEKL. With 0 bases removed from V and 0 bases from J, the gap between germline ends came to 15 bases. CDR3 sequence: CASSQESQTSYSNQPQHF. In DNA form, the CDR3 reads TGCGCCAGCAGCCAAGAGTCCCAGACGTCGTATAGCAATCAGCCCCAGCATTTT.

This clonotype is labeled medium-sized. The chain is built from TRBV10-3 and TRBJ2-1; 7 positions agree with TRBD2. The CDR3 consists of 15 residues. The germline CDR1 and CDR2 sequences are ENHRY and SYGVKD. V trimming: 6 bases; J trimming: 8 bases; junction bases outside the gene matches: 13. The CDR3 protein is CAISPGGAGGDEQFF. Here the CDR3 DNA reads TGTGCCATCAGCCCGGGGGGAGCGGGTGGGGATGAGCAGTTCTTC.

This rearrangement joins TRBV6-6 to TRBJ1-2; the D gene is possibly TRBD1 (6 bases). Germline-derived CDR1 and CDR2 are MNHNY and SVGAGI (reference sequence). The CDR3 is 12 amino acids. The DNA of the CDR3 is TGTGGGGGGGGCAGGCCGGGCTATGGCTACACCTTC. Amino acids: CGGGRPGYGYTF.

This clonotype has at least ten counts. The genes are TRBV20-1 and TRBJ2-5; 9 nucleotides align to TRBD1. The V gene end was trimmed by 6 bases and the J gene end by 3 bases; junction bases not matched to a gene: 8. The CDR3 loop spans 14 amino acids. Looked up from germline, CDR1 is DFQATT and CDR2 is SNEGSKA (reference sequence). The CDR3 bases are TGCAGTGCCGCAAACAGGGGGCTAGAAGAGACCCAGTACTTC. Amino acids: CSAANRGLEETQYF.